The 27 T cell receptor beta chains given below trace back to one sample, sequenced in a study of blood T cell repertoires in COVID-19. The table came from immunoSEQ multiplex PCR; TCRdb's copy has only in-frame clones and leaves some out. The profile shows approximately 170,000 clones, around 85% of them singletons. The sequencing input was peripheral blood. Source of these receptors: a woman in her sixties with COVID-19, enrolled during active disease.

The chain joins TRBV9 to TRBJ1-1, with unresolved D. The V and J ends lost 0 bases and 4 bases respectively, with 10 bases between them. Looked up from germline, CDR1 is SGDLS and CDR2 is YYNGEE. The CDR3 contains 14 residues. This CDR3 is CASSVGFRSTEAFF. The CDR3 DNA sequence: TGTGCCAGCAGCGTAGGATTTAGGAGCACTGAAGCTTTCTTT.

The chain is built from TRBV19 and TRBJ2-1; TRBD2 aligns across 8 bases. The CDR3 runs to 14 residues. J was trimmed by 7 bases and V by 9 bases; bases with no gene match: 11. Germline V gene sequence: CDR1 LNHDA, CDR2 SQIVND (reference sequence). The CDR3 bases are TGTGCCAGCACCACTAGCGGACAGTCTAATGAGCAGTTCTTC. Residues: CASTTSGQSNEQFF.

CDR3 in DNA: TGTGCCAGCAGTTATGGACAGGGGATAAACTATGGCTACACCTTC. The encoded protein is CASSYGQGINYGYTF. The gene calls are TRBV6-5 and TRBJ1-2; the match to TRBD1 covers 9 bases. CDR3 length: 15 residues. Looked up from germline, CDR1 is MNHEY and CDR2 is SVGAGI. V lost 3 bases and J lost 2; bases outside the gene matches: 4.

A few counts support this clone. The gene calls are TRBV18 and TRBJ1-1, with 8 bases lining up with TRBD1. Germline values: CDR1 KGHSH, CDR2 LQKENI. J lost 6 bases, V lost 3 bases, and 6 bases had no gene match. This CDR3 has 14 amino acids. The CDR3 nucleotides are TGTGCCAGCTCACCCCAGCCAGGGGGCTCTGAAGCTTTCTTT. Its translation: CASSPQPGGSEAFF.

This chain joins TRBV15 and TRBJ1-1; a possible D gene is TRBD1 (6 bases). The ends were cut back, 0 bases at V and 3 bases at J, with 8 bases in the middle. The CDR3 length is 14 residues. CDR1 is LNHNV, CDR2 YYDKDF, per germline (reference sequence). In DNA form, the CDR3 reads TGTGCCACCAGCAGAGAACCAGGGGACACTGAAGCTTTCTTT. Protein product: CATSREPGDTEAFF.

V and J are TRBV10-3 and TRBJ2-2; 11 bases are a match to TRBD2. The CDR3 totals 17 residues. V gave up 6 bases and J gave up 5 bases; unmatched junction bases: 11. The germline gives CDR1 ENHRY, CDR2 SYGVKD. Here the CDR3 reads CAISQGLAAPGTGELFF. DNA of the CDR3: TGTGCCATCAGCCAGGGACTAGCGGCCCCGGGGACCGGGGAGCTGTTTTTT.

This clone was picked up a small number of times. V is TRBV9 and J is TRBJ2-7; 9 bases align to TRBD2. Germline loops: CDR1 SGDLS, CDR2 YYNGEE. The CDR3 has 16 amino acids. With V trimmed by 0 bases and J by 2 bases, 6 bases remained unmatched. CDR3 sequence (DNA): TGTGCCAGCAGCGTAGCTCGGGGGACTAGCCCCTACGAGCAGTACTTC. It codes for CASSVARGTSPYEQYF.

This clone appeared a few times. This chain uses TRBV27 with TRBJ1-3; D is unresolved. From germline, CDR1 is MNHEY and CDR2 SMNVEV (reference sequence). V lost 5 bases and J 0 bases, leaving 8 bases between the germline ends. There are 14 residues in the CDR3. The DNA for the CDR3 is TGTGCCAGCAGTCCTGGGCTCTCTGGAAACACCATATATTTT. Its protein is CASSPGLSGNTIYF.

The rearrangement uses TRBV28 and TRBJ2-2, with D perhaps TRBD1 (5 bases). This CDR3 region has 12 residues. Trimming removed 4 bases at V and 7 bases at J, with 7 bases between. Per the germline V gene, CDR1 is MDHEN and CDR2 is SYDVKM. In DNA form, the CDR3 reads TGTGCCAGCAGTTCAGGGATCGGGGAGCTGTTTTTT. This encodes CASSSGIGELFF. The entire variable domain, with the rest obtained from reference TRBV28 and TRBJ2-2, is as follows: DVKVTQSSRYLVKRTGEKVFLECVQDMDHENMFWYRQDPGLGLRLIYFSYDVKMKEKGDIPEGYSVSREKKERFSLILESASTNQTSMYLCASSSGIGELFFGEGSRLTVL.

The chain uses TRBV7-2 and TRBJ2-7; 10 positions match TRBD1. CDR3 size: 13 residues. From germline, CDR1 is SGHTA and CDR2 FQGNSA. The V and J ends lost 5 bases and 8 bases, in that order; junction bases with no gene match: 6. CDR3 residues: CASSLRTGGKQYF. The CDR3 DNA reads TGTGCCAGCAGCCTAAGGACAGGGGGAAAGCAGTACTTC.

The gene calls are TRBV6-2 or TRBV6-3 and TRBJ1-4; D unclear. Germline CDR1 MNHEY, CDR2 SVGEGT. V lost 5 bases and J lost 5, with 15 bases in between. This CDR3 has 15 residues. Here the CDR3 DNA reads TGTGCCAGCAGTCAGCGTCCGACGGGGAATGAAAAACTGTTTTTT. It translates to CASSQRPTGNEKLFF.

This chain connects TRBV7-2 to TRBJ1-1, with D perhaps TRBD1 (5 bases). This CDR3 region has 15 residues. Trimming took 2 bases from V and 1 from J, leaving 11 bases between them. Germline V gene sequence: CDR1 SGHTA, CDR2 FQGNSA. CDR3 DNA: TGTGCCAGCAGCTTATGGGGAGGGGCGAACACTGAAGCTTTCTTT. This encodes CASSLWGGANTEAFF.

The chain has TRBV5-1 and TRBJ1-5; TRBD1 matches at 10 bases. Germline V CDR1 and CDR2: SGHRS, YFSETQ. This CDR3 comprises 16 residues. Trimming removed 5 bases from V and 2 bases from J; junction bases left unmatched: 7. The CDR3 DNA reads TGCGCCAGCAGTTCCGACAGGGGGCTTGGCAATCAGCCCCAGCATTTT. Encoded protein: CASSSDRGLGNQPQHF. The full variable domain, in which reference TRBV5-1 and TRBJ1-5 provide the parts outside the CDR3, is KAGVTQTPRYLIKTRGQQVTLSCSPISGHRSVSWYQQTPGQGLQFLFEYFSETQRNKGNFPGRFSGRQFSNSRSEMNVSTLELGDSALYLCASSSDRGLGNQPQHFGDGTRLSIL.

The J gene is TRBJ2-7, the V gene TRBV12-5; possible D gene TRBD1, 5 bases. Germline CDR1 reads LGHNT; CDR2 reads FRNRAP. There are 13 residues in the CDR3. V lost 5 bases to trimming and J lost 2 bases, with 10 bases between them. CDR3 in DNA: TGTGCTAGTGGTAGGGGCCGCGCCTACGAGCAGTACTTC. Its translation is CASGRGRAYEQYF.

This rearrangement joins TRBV27 to TRBJ2-1, with a possible D match to TRBD2 (6 bases). This CDR3 spans 14 amino acids. V dropped 6 bases and J dropped 5 bases, with 14 bases sitting between them. The germline V gene encodes CDR1 MNHEY and CDR2 SMNVEV (reference sequence). The CDR3 bases are TGTGCCAGCAGCTTCGGGGTAGCGGACAATGAGCAGTTCTTC. It specifies CASSFGVADNEQFF.

This chain links TRBV19 with TRBJ2-7; perhaps TRBD2 as D (6 bases). Germline CDR1 is LNHDA and CDR2 is SQIVND (reference sequence). V dropped 8 bases and J dropped 6 bases, with 17 bases sitting between them. This CDR3 has 13 residues. CDR3 in amino acids: CASSPRLGREQYF. The CDR3 DNA reads TGTGCCAGTTCCCCCAGACTAGGACGCGAGCAGTACTTC.

This chain uses TRBV5-6 with TRBJ1-2, with a weak D call TRBD1 (6 bases). Trimming left V 0 bases short and J 5 bases short, with 14 bases between. CDR3 length equals 15 residues. Germline CDR1 and CDR2: SGHDT and YYEEEE. CDR3: CASSLGARGGYGYTF. The CDR3 bases are TGTGCCAGCAGCTTGGGTGCCAGGGGCGGTTATGGCTACACCTTC.

This chain links TRBV24-1 with TRBJ2-7, with D unresolved. The CDR3 extends over 13 amino acids. Germline CDR1 is KGHDR and CDR2 is SFDVKD. V lost 4 bases, J lost 5 bases, and 11 bases lay in between. This CDR3 reads CATSDPPGHEQYF. The CDR3 DNA is TGTGCCACCAGTGACCCTCCAGGCCACGAGCAGTACTTC.

This clone was detected only a few times. The V and J genes are TRBV10-2 and TRBJ2-5, with a weak D call TRBD1 (6 bases). V lost 4 bases and J lost 1, with 13 bases in between. The CDR3 totals 15 residues. CDR1 WSHSY and CDR2 SAAADI come from the germline V gene. The CDR3 DNA reads TGCGCCAGCAGTGTAGGCAGGGGTCCCCAAGAGACCCAGTACTTC. As protein: CASSVGRGPQETQYF.

This sequence joins TRBV5-1 and TRBJ1-1; the D is unclear. Germline CDR1 and CDR2: SGHRS and YFSETQ. V shed 1 base and J shed 1 base, with 8 bases lying between them. This CDR3 region has 14 residues. DNA of the CDR3: TGCGCCAGCAGCTTGTCAAACACGAACACTGAAGCTTTCTTT. Amino acid sequence: CASSLSNTNTEAFF.

The chain is built from TRBV5-1 and TRBJ1-5, with 7 bases aligning to TRBD1. This CDR3 has 16 amino acids. Trimming at V came to 4 bases and at J to 1 base, leaving 8 bases not matched to a gene. Germline assignment: CDR1 SGHRS and CDR2 YFSETQ. Here the CDR3 DNA reads TGCGCCAGCAGCACCGATCCACAGGGGAGCAATCAGCCCCAGCATTTT. This translates into CASSTDPQGSNQPQHF.

CDR3 residues: CARSFSETQYF. Written as DNA, the CDR3 is TGTGCCAGAAGCTTTAGCGAGACCCAGTACTTC. The chain uses TRBV5-3 and TRBJ2-5; D ambiguous. TRBV5-3 qualifies as an ORF whose function is uncertain. The CDR3 totals 11 residues. V was pared by 2 bases and J by 5 bases, with 4 bases between.

V gene TRBV27 combines with J gene TRBJ2-1, with a tentative D call TRBD2 (6 bases). The CDR3 is 17 amino acids. V was pared by 6 bases and J by 4 bases, with 22 bases between. Germline CDR1 and CDR2: MNHEY and SMNVEV (reference sequence). CDR3 nucleotide sequence: TGTGCCAGCAGGTTTTACGTCAGTGTGCGGGAATACAATGAGCAGTTCTTC. Translation gives CASRFYVSVREYNEQFF.

The gene calls are TRBV29-1 and TRBJ2-2, with D tentatively TRBD1 (6 bases). Trimming cost V 4 bases and J 0 bases, with 9 bases left between them. This CDR3 contains 14 residues. Germline-derived CDR1 and CDR2 are SQVTM and ANQGSEA. The CDR3 region has the DNA TGCAGCGTTGCCAGGGGCTCGAACACCGGGGAGCTGTTTTTT. Protein: CSVARGSNTGELFF.

The gene calls are TRBV11-3 and TRBJ1-2, with 9 positions matching TRBD1. Germline CDR1 and CDR2: SGHNT and YENEEA. With 4 bases clipped from V and 0 bases from J, the junction kept 12 bases outside the gene matches. The length of the CDR3 is 18 residues. CDR3 bases: TGTGCCAGCAGCTCTCCGGGACAGGGTTATGGGGCTAACTATGGCTACACCTTC. It encodes CASSSPGQGYGANYGYTF.

This chain uses TRBV24-1 with TRBJ2-2; 8 bases map to TRBD1. This CDR3 comprises 16 residues. Losses at the gene ends were 7 bases for V and 7 bases for J; bases not matched to a gene: 13. The germline V gene encodes CDR1 KGHDR and CDR2 SFDVKD. The CDR3 protein is CATSAFGQGFYGELFF. In DNA form, the CDR3 reads TGTGCCACCAGCGCCTTTGGACAGGGATTTTACGGGGAGCTGTTTTTT.

The chain combines TRBV4-1 with TRBJ2-4; 13 bases align to TRBD2. CDR1 MGHRA and CDR2 YSYEKL come from the germline V gene. The ends lost 4 bases at V and 4 bases at J; junction bases unmatched: 13. This CDR3 is built from 19 residues. The CDR3, as DNA: TGCGCCAGCAGCCGGATTACTAGCGGGAGGGCGATGGCAAAAAACATTCAGTACTTC. Translating it yields CASSRITSGRAMAKNIQYF.